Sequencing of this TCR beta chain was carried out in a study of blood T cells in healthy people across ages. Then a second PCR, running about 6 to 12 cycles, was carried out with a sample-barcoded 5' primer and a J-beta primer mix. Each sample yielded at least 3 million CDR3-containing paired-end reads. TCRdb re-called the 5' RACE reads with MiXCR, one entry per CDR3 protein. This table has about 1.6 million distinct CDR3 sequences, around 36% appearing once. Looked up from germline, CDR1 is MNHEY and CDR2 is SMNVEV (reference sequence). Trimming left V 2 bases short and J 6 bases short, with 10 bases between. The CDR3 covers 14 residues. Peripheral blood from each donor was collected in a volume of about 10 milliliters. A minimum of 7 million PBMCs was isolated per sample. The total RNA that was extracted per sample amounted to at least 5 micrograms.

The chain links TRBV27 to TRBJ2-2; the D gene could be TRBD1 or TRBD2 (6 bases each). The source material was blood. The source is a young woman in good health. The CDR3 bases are TGTGCCAGCAGTTTAAGGGGGAGGTCCGGGGAGCTGTTTTTT. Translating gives CASSLRGRSGELFF.